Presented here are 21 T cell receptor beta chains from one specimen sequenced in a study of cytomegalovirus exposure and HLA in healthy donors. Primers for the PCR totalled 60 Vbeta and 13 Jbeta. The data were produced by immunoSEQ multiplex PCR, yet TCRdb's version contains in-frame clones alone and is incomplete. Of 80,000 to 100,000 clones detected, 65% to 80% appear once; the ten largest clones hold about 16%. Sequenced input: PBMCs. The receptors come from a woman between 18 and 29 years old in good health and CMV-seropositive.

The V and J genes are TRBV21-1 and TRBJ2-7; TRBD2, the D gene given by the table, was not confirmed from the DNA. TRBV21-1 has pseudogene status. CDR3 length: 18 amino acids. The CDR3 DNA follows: TGTGCCAGCAGCAAATCTAGCGCCTGCGGGGAGCCCTCCTACGAGCAGTACTTC. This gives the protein CASSKSSACGEPSYEQYF.

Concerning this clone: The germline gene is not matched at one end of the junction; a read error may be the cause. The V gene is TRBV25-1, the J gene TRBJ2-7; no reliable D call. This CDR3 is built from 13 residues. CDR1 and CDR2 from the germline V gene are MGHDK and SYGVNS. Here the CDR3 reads CASSRSGRYVLFF. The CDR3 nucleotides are TGTGCCAGCAGCCGGAGTGGTAGGTACGTGCTTTTCTTC.

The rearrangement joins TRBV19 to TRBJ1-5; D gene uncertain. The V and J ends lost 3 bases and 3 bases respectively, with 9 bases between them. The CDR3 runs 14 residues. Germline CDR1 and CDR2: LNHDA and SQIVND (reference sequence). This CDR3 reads CASSIGELNQPQHF. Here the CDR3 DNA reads TGTGCCAGTAGTATCGGGGAGCTCAATCAGCCCCAGCATTTT.

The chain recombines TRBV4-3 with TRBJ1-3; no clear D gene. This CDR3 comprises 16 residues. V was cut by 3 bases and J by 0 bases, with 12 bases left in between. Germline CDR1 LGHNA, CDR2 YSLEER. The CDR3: CASSQAGSDSGNTIYF. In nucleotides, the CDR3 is TGCGCCAGCAGCCAGGCCGGGTCTGACTCTGGAAACACCATATATTTT.

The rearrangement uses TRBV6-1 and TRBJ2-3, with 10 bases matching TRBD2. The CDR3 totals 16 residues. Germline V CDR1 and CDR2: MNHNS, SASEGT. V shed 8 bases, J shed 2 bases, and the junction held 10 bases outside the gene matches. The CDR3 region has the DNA TGTGCCAGCCGTGGGACACTAGCGGGGTCCACAGATACGCAGTATTTT. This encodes CASRGTLAGSTDTQYF.

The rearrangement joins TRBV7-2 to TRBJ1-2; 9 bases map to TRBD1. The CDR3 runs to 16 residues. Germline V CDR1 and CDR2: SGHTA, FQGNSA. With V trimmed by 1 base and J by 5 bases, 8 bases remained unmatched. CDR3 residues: CASSLDPDRGVYGYTF. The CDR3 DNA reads TGTGCCAGCAGCTTAGACCCCGACAGGGGGGTTTATGGCTACACCTTC.

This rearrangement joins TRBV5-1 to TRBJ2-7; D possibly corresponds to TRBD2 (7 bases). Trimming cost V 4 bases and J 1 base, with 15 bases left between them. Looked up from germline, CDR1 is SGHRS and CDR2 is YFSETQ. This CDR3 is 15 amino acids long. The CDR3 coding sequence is TGCGCCAGCAGCCGGGGAGGGGGGGATTCCTACGAGCAGTACTTC. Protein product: CASSRGGGDSYEQYF.

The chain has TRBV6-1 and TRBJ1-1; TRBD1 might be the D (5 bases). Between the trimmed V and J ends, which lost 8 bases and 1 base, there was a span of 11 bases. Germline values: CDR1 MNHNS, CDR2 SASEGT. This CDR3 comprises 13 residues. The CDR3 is CASARQRNTEAFF. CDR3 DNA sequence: TGTGCCAGCGCCCGACAGAGGAACACTGAAGCTTTCTTT.

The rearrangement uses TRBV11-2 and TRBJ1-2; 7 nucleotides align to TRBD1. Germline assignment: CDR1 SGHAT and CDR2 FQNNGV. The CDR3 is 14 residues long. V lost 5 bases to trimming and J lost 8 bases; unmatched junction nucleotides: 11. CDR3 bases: TGTGCCAGCAGCCCCCTGGACAGGACGTGGGGCTACACCTTC. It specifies CASSPLDRTWGYTF.

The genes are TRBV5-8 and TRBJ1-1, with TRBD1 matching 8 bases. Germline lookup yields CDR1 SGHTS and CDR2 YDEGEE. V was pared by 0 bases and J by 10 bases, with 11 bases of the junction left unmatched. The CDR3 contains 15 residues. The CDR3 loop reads CASSLAATGDSGAFF. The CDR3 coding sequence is TGTGCCAGCAGCTTGGCCGCGACAGGGGATAGCGGAGCTTTCTTT.

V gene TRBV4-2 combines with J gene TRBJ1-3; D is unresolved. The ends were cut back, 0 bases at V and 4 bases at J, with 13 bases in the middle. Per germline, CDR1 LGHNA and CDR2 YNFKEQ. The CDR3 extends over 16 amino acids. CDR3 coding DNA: TGTGCCAGCAGCCAAGATGGGTCGGCGGTAGGAAACACCATATATTTT. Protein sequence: CASSQDGSAVGNTIYF.

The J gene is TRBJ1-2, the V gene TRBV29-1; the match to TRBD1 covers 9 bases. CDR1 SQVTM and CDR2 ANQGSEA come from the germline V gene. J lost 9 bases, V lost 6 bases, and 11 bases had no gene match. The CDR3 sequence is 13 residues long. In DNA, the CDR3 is TGCAGCGTCTTTCACCGGGACAGGGTTAGCTACACCTTC. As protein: CSVFHRDRVSYTF.

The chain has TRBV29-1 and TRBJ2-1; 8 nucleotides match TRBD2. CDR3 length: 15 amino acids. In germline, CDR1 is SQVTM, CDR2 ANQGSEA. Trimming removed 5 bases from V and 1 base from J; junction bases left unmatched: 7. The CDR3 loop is CSVYWRGRSYNEQFF. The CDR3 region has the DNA TGCAGCGTTTACTGGCGCGGGAGGTCCTACAATGAGCAGTTCTTC.

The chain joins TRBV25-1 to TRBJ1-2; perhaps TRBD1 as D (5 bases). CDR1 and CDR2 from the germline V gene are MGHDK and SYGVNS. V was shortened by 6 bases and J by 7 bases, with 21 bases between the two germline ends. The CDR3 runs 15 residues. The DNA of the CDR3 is TGTGCCAGCAGAGCTTCCGAGGGGAGGGGAAGTGGCTACACCTTC. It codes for CASRASEGRGSGYTF.

The CDR3 DNA follows: TGTGCCAGCAGCCAAGACATAGCGGGAGGGCGCTACTCCTACAATGAGCAGTTCTTC. This translates into CASSQDIAGGRYSYNEQFF. The V and J genes are TRBV14 and TRBJ2-1; 11 bases map to TRBD2. CDR1 is SGHDN and CDR2 is FVKESK in the germline V gene. The CDR3 extends over 19 amino acids. J lost 0 bases, V lost 0 bases, and 7 bases had no gene match. The full variable domain, completed using reference TRBV14 and TRBJ2-1, is EAGVTQFPSHSVIEKGQTVTLRCDPISGHDNLYWYRRVMGKEIKFLLHFVKESKQDESGMPNNRFLAERTGGTYSTLKVQPAELEDSGVYFCASSQDIAGGRYSYNEQFFGPGTRLTVL.

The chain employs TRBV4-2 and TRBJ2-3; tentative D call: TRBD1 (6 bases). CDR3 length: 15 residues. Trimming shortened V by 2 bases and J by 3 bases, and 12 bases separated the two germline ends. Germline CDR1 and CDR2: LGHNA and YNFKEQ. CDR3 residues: CASSQSTRGTDTQYF. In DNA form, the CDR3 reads TGTGCCAGCAGCCAAAGCACCAGGGGTACAGATACGCAGTATTTT.

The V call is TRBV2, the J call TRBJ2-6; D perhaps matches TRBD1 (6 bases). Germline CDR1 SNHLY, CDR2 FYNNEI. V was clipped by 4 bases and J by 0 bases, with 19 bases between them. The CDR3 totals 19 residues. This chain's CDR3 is CASSVLLRDIFSGANVLTF. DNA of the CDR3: TGTGCCAGCAGTGTCCTCCTCCGGGACATCTTCTCTGGGGCCAACGTCCTGACTTTC.

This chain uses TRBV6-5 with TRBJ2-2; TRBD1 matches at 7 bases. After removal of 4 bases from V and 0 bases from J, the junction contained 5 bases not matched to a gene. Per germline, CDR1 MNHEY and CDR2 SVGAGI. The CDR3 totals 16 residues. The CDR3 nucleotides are TGTGCCAGCAGTTTCACGACAGGGTCGAACACCGGGGAGCTGTTTTTT. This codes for CASSFTTGSNTGELFF.

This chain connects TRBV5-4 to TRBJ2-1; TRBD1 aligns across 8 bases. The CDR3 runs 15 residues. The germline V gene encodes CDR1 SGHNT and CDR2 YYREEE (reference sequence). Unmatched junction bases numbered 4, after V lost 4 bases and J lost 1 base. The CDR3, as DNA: TGTGCCAGCAGCACGGGACAGGTTTCCTACAATGAGCAGTTCTTC. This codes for CASSTGQVSYNEQFF.

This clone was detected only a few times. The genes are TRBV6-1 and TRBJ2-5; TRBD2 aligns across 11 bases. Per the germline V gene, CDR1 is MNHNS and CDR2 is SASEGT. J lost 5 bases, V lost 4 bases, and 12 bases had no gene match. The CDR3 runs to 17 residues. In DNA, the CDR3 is TGTGCCAGCAGTGTCCCCCATGCTAGCGGGGGGCGGGAGACCCAGTACTTC. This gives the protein CASSVPHASGGRETQYF.

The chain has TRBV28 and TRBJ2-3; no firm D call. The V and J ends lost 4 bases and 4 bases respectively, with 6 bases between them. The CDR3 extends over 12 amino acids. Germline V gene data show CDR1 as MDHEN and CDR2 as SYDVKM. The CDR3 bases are TGTGCCAGCAGTTCCGGTCCAGATACGCAGTATTTT. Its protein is CASSSGPDTQYF.